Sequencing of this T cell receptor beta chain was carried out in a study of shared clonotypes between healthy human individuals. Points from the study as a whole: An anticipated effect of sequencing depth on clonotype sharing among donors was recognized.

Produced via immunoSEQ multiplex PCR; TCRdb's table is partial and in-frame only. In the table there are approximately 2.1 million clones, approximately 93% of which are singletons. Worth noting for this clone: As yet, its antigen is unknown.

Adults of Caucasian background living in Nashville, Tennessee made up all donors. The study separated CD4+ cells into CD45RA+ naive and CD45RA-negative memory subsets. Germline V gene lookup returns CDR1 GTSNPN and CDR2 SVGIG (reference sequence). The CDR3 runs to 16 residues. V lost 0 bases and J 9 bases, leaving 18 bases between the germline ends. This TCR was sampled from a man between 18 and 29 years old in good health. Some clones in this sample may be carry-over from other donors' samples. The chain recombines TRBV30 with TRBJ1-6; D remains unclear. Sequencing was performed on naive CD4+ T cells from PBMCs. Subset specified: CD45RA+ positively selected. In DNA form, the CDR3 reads TGTGCCTGGAGTGTAAGCTCCGGGCCCGGGAGTTCACCCCTCCACTTT. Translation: CAWSVSSGPGSSPLHF.